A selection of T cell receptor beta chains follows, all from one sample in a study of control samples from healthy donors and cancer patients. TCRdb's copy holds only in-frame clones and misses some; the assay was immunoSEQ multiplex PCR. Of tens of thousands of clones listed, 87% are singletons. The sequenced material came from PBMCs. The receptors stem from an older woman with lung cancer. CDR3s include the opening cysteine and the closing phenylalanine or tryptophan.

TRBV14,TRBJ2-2,CASSQAIFTGELFF
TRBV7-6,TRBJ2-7,CASSPAGTSGSYEQYF
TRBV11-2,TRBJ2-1,CASSLGGRETSEQFF
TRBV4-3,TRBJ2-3,CASSQLAGRPDTQYF
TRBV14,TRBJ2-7,CASSPGTGFYEQYF
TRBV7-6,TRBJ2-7,CASSSGLAFVEQYF
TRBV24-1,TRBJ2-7,CATSDHGQGVPYEQYF
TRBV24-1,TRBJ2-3,CATEDDGGTDTQYF
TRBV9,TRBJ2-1,CASSVDNNEQFF
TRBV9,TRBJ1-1,CASSVVGLNTEAFF
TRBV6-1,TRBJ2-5,CASSEDWTSVETQYF
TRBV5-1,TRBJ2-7,CASSLNGNEQYF
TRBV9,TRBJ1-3,CASSISGNTIYF
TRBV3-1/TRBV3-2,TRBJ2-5,CASSQDRLAGQETQYF
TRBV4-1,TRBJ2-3,CASSQVISDTDTQYF
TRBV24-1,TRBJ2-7,CATGGDGSYEQYF
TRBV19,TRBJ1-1,CASKAGTGAPNTEAFF
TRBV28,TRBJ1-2,CASSLSLIEGLQRYGYTF
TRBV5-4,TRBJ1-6,CTSSVDPGSDNSPLHF
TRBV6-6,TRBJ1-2,CASSSTACGYTF
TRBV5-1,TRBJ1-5,CASSLGGAAGNQPQHF
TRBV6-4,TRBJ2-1,CASSGLAGGNEQFF
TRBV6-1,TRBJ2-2,CASSEGRDTSNTGELFF
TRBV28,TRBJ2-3,CASSSSGVSSSTDTQYF
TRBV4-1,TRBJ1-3,CASSQDGDSGNTIYF
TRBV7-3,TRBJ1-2,CASSPANRGSGVGYTF
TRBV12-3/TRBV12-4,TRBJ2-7,CASSYADYEQYF
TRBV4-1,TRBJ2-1,CASSQGGTSSYNEQFF
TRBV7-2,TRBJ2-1,CASSFGLADEQFF